A single T cell receptor (beta chain) is shown here with its context. Its ends do not fully match the called genes, so a read error is possible. These data originate in a study of blood T cell repertoires in COVID-19. Across the study: Both acute and convalescent COVID-19 samples were obtained from the United States, Italy and Spain. T cells, B-cell-depleted T cells, or PBMCs provided the cDNA or gDNA that served as material.

Original data processing: From reference gene primer amplification, estimates of nucleated cell counts were derived. The data were produced by immunoSEQ multiplex PCR, yet TCRdb's version contains in-frame clones alone and is incomplete. V and J calls and clone size are as listed in that table; D and trimming were resolved from the DNA. The sample shows 220,000 or so clones, around 87% of them seen only once. CDR3 length: 16 residues. The germline V gene has CDR1 MNHEY and CDR2 SMNVEV (reference sequence). This study enrolled people aged about 18 to 90 from under 25 US geographic areas. The gene calls are TRBV27 and TRBJ1-2; D might be TRBD1 (5 bases). The sequenced material came from PBMCs or T cells enriched from blood (not recorded which). This TCR was recovered from a young woman in a cohort exposed to, infected with or recovered from COVID-19 (not recorded which). Here the CDR3 reads CASGFPRGDIDYGYTF. DNA of the CDR3: TGTGCCAGCGGTTTCCCGCGGGGGGATATAGACTATGGCTACACCTTC.